The entry below gives a single T cell receptor (beta chain) sequence along with its context. The data are from a study of blood T cell repertoires in COVID-19. Libraries were prepared by immunoSEQ multiplex PCR; TCRdb keeps only in-frame clonotypes and omits some of them. The sample has under 450,000 clones; more than 85% are singletons. The germline V and J ends were trimmed by 4 bases and 6 bases, with 16 bases remaining between them. The CDR3 consists of 15 residues. Germline V gives CDR1 SGDLS, CDR2 YYNGEE. This sequence was found in a woman aged 40 to 50 who had been exposed to COVID-19. J is TRBJ2-2 and V is TRBV9; D is possibly TRBD1 (6 bases). Sequenced: PBMCs or T cells enriched from blood (not recorded which). The CDR3 DNA is TGTGCCAGCAGCCCACTCGCCGACAGGTCCGGGGAGCTGTTTTTT. Protein sequence: CASSPLADRSGELFF.